These T cell receptor beta chains were read from a single sample in a study of Ad26.COV2.S vaccination and SARS-CoV-2 variants. Sequenced by immunoSEQ multiplex PCR; TCRdb stores in-frame clones only, minus some. Here the sample spans some 480,000 clones, 87% being singletons. Here the sequenced sample was peripheral blood, taken in a trial of Ad26.COV2.S vaccine versus placebo. All receptors derive from a person between 18 and 60 years old who received the Ad26.COV2.S COVID-19 vaccine or a placebo. Each CDR3 is given with its conserved first and last residue. Fields, in order: clone size, J gene, V gene, D gene, CDR3 protein. A D gene is named only where the DNA matches it firmly. Clone sizes are given selectively: once, few, many, or a class where the clone is expanded.

- TRBJ1-2 TRBV4-2 - CASSQEVAGRYGYTF
- TRBJ2-2 TRBV10-3 TRBD1 CAIKQQGAGTGELFF
- TRBJ2-1 TRBV28 TRBD2 CASSSGDPGGTSGFSSYNEQFF
- TRBJ2-7 TRBV30 - CAWSVGLNYEQYF
- TRBJ2-2 TRBV29-1 TRBD1 CSVELGTGVIGELFF
- TRBJ2-2 TRBV6-5 - CASSLSGLNTGELFF
- TRBJ2-5 TRBV5-1 TRBD2 CASSLAWRAGVRTQYF
- TRBJ1-2 TRBV5-4 - CASSSPGGNYGYTF
- TRBJ2-3 TRBV24-1 - CTTSERPDTQYF
- TRBJ2-5 TRBV6-2/TRBV6-3 TRBD2 CASSHDVSGGQETQYF
- TRBJ1-5 TRBV19 - CASSIGPRGAGNQPQHF
- TRBJ1-2 TRBV27 - CASSAGYGYTF
- TRBJ1-2 TRBV9 TRBD1 CASSEGTGHGYTF
once TRBJ1-1 TRBV27 - CASFSYAGRNTEAFF
- TRBJ1-3 TRBV7-9 - CASRGGAGNTIYF